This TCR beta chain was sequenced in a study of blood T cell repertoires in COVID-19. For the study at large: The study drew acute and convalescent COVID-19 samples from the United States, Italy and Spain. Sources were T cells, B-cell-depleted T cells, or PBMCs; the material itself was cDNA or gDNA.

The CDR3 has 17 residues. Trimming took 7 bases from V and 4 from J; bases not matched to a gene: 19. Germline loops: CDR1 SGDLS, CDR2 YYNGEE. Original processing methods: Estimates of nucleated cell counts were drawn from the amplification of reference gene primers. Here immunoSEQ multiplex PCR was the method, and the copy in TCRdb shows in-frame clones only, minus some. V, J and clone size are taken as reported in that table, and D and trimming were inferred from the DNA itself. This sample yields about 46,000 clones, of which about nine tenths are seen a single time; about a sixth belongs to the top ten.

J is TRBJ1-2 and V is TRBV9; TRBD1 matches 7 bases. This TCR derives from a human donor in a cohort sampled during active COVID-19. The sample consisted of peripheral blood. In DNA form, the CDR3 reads TGTGCCAGCGGCGGTTTGTCCTCAGGGGGAGGAGGCTATGGCTACACCTTC. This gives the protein CASGGLSSGGGGYGYTF.